The 13 T cell receptor beta chains reported below all come from one sample, sequenced in a study of shared clonotypes between healthy human individuals. TCRdb keeps only in-frame clones here, not all; method: immunoSEQ multiplex PCR. Among a few million clones listed, almost 96% were seen once. Sample: naive CD4+ T cells sorted from blood. Subset indicated: CD45RA+ positively selected. The receptors come from a man between 18 and 29 years old in good health.

The chain has TRBV5-1 and TRBJ1-5; 9 nucleotides match TRBD1. This CDR3 region has 16 residues. CDR1 SGHRS and CDR2 YFSETQ come from the germline V gene. J lost 1 base, V lost 0 bases, and 2 bases had no gene match. The CDR3 protein is CASSLGTGASNQPQHF. In nucleotides, the CDR3 is TGCGCCAGCAGCTTGGGGACAGGGGCGAGCAATCAGCCCCAGCATTTT.

J is TRBJ1-2 and V is TRBV7-2, with TRBD1 matching over 7 bases. Germline V CDR1 and CDR2: SGHTA, FQGNSA. The V segment lost 0 bases and the J segment 5 bases; nucleotides outside the gene matches: 6. The CDR3 extends over 15 amino acids. The CDR3 sequence: CASSLARTGYYGYTF. Written as DNA, the CDR3 is TGTGCCAGCAGCTTAGCAAGGACAGGCTATTATGGCTACACCTTC.

This chain links TRBV7-2 with TRBJ1-1, with D tentatively TRBD1 (6 bases). Germline CDR1 SGHTA, CDR2 FQGNSA. The CDR3 spans 13 residues. V was shortened by 5 bases and J by 4 bases, with 11 bases between the two germline ends. The CDR3 region has the DNA TGTGCCAGCAGCCAAGGGGGATTCACTGAAGCTTTCTTT. This codes for CASSQGGFTEAFF. The full variable domain, completed using reference TRBV7-2 and TRBJ1-1, is GAGVSQSPSNKVTEKGKDVELRCDPISGHTALYWYRQSLGQGLEFLIYFQGNSAPDKSGLPSDRFSAERTGGSVSTLTIQRTQQEDSAVYLCASSQGGFTEAFFGQGTRLTVV.

This sequence joins TRBV7-2 and TRBJ1-5; the D gene is possibly TRBD1 (6 bases). The CDR3 extends over 13 amino acids. Germline CDR1 and CDR2: SGHTA and FQGNSA. V was trimmed by 1 base and J by 9 bases, leaving 10 bases between them. CDR3 amino acids: CASSLGDISPQHF. The CDR3 bases are TGTGCCAGCAGCTTAGGGGACATCTCGCCCCAGCATTTT.

The J gene is TRBJ2-7, the V gene TRBV5-6; 7 nucleotides align to TRBD2. The CDR3 spans 14 residues. J gave up 0 bases and V 4 bases, and 4 bases lay outside the gene matches. Germline lookup yields CDR1 SGHDT and CDR2 YYEEEE. The CDR3 region is CASSRGDGSYEQYF. For the CDR3, the DNA is TGTGCCAGCAGCCGGGGGGACGGCTCCTACGAGCAGTACTTC.

This clone was recorded only once. This chain joins TRBV29-1 and TRBJ1-1; perhaps TRBD1 as D (5 bases). CDR3 length: 14 amino acids. Per the germline V gene, CDR1 is SQVTM and CDR2 is ANQGSEA. Trimming took 4 bases from V and 1 from J, leaving 13 bases between them. The CDR3 bases are TGCAGCGTTGCAATAGGGACTCAGAACACTGAAGCTTTCTTT. Translation: CSVAIGTQNTEAFF.

This chain uses TRBV5-1 with TRBJ2-2, with D perhaps TRBD2 (7 bases). V was trimmed by 4 bases and J by 5 bases, leaving 27 bases between them. The CDR3 length is 19 residues. Germline V lookup: CDR1 SGHRS, CDR2 YFSETQ. CDR3 DNA: TGCGCCAGCAGCCCGGCTCCCCGCTTGCGCGGGGGCCGGACCGGGGAGCTGTTTTTT. This encodes CASSPAPRLRGGRTGELFF.

The chain has TRBV2 and TRBJ2-2; D remains ambiguous. V was shortened by 7 bases and J by 0 bases, with 9 bases between the two germline ends. Germline loops: CDR1 SNHLY, CDR2 FYNNEI. The CDR3 is 14 residues long. CDR3 nucleotides: TGTGCCAGCATAAGGGAAACGAACACCGGGGAGCTGTTTTTT. It specifies CASIRETNTGELFF.

This clone appeared a single time. Other nucleotide sequences in the sample specify the same CDR3. This sequence joins TRBV5-1 and TRBJ1-2; 8 nucleotides line up with TRBD1. The CDR3 is made up of 13 amino acids. Germline values: CDR1 SGHRS, CDR2 YFSETQ. Losses at the gene ends were 2 bases for V and 7 bases for J; bases not matched to a gene: 4. Here the CDR3 DNA reads TGCGCCAGCAGCTTAGGACAGGGCCCTGGCTACACCTTC. It yields the protein CASSLGQGPGYTF.

The gene calls are TRBV28 and TRBJ2-4; the match to TRBD1 covers 10 bases. The CDR3 has 14 amino acids. J was trimmed by 4 bases and V by 7 bases; bases with no gene match: 4. Germline values: CDR1 MDHEN, CDR2 SYDVKM. CDR3 bases: TGTGCCAGCAAGGGGACAGGGGAAAAAAACATTCAGTACTTC. The encoded protein is CASKGTGEKNIQYF.

The rearrangement joins TRBV6-1 to TRBJ2-5, with 7 bases identical to TRBD1. The germline V gene encodes CDR1 MNHNS and CDR2 SASEGT. V was clipped by 3 bases and J by 8 bases; unmatched bases: 9. The CDR3 runs 14 residues. CDR3 in amino acids: CASSDRGQKRTQYF. The CDR3 DNA sequence: TGTGCCAGCAGTGATAGGGGACAGAAGAGAACCCAGTACTTC.

The chain carries TRBV11-2 and TRBJ2-1; 8 bases line up with TRBD1. J gave up 2 bases and V 8 bases, and 5 bases lay outside the gene matches. This CDR3 has 14 residues. Germline CDR1 SGHAT, CDR2 FQNNGV. CDR3 residues: CASADRAPYNEQFF. For the CDR3, the DNA is TGTGCCAGCGCGGACAGGGCTCCCTACAATGAGCAGTTCTTC.

The V gene is TRBV19, the J gene TRBJ1-5; possible D gene TRBD1, 5 bases. Between the trimmed V and J ends, which lost 4 bases and 1 base, there was a span of 8 bases. Germline V gene data show CDR1 as LNHDA and CDR2 as SQIVND (reference sequence). This CDR3 comprises 14 residues. The CDR3, as DNA: TGTGCCAGTAGTAGCCGGACAAGCAATCAGCCCCAGCATTTT. Translating gives CASSSRTSNQPQHF. Based on the CDR3 plus reference TRBV19 and TRBJ1-5, the full variable domain is DGGITQSPKYLFRKEGQNVTLSCEQNLNHDAMYWYRQDPGQGLRLIYYSQIVNDFQKGDIAEGYSVSREKKESFPLTVTSAQKNPTAFYLCASSSRTSNQPQHFGDGTRLSIL.